This entry is about one TCR beta chain. TCRdb re-called the 5' RACE reads, yielding one record per CDR3 amino acid sequence without DNA. The sample table includes around 450,000 distinct CDR3 sequences. This CDR3 has 16 amino acids. Germline assignment: CDR1 SGHNT and CDR2 YYREEE (reference sequence). The sample belongs to a study of monozygotic twins with inflammatory bowel disease. The chain couples TRBV5-4 to TRBJ2-5; without DNA, the TCRdb call of TRBD1 cannot be checked. Sequenced input: blood. The source of this sequence is a human donor with ulcerative colitis or Crohn's disease, or a healthy co-twin of an affected twin (not recorded which). The CDR3 loop reads CASSSSGTGAKETQYF.